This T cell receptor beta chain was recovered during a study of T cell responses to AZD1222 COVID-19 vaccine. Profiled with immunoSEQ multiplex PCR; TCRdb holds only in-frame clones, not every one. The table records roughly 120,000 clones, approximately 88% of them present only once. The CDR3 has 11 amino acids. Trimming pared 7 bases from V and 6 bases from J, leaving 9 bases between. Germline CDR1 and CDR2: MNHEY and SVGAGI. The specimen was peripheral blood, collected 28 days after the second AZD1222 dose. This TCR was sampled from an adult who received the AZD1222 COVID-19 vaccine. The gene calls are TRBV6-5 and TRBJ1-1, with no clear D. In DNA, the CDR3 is TGTGCCAGCAAGACGGAGGCTGAAGCTTTCTTT. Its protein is CASKTEAEAFF.